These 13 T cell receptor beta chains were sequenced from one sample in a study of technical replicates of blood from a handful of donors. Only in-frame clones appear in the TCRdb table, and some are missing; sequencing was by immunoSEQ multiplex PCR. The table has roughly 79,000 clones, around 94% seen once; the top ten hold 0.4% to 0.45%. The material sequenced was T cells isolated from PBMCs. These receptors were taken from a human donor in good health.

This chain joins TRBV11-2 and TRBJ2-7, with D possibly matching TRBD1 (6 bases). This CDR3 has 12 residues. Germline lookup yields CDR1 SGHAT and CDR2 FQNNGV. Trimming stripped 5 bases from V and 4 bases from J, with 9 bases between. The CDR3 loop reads CASSPQGYEQYF. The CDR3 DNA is TGTGCCAGCAGCCCACAGGGTTACGAGCAGTACTTC.

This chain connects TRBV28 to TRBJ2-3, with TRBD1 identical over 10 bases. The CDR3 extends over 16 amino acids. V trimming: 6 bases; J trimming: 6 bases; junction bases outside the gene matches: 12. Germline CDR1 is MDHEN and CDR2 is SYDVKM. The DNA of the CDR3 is TGTGCCAGCAGCACGACCGGGACAGGGGTTTTGGATACGCAGTATTTT. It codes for CASSTTGTGVLDTQYF.

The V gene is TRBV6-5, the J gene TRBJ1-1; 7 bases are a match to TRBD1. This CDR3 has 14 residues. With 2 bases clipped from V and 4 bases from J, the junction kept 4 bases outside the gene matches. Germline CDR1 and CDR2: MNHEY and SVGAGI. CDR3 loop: CASSYDQGGTEAFF. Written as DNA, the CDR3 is TGTGCCAGCAGTTACGATCAGGGGGGCACTGAAGCTTTCTTT.

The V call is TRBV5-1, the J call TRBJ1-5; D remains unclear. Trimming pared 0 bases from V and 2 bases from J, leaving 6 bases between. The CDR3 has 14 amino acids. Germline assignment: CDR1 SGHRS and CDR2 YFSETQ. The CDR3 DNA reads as TGCGCCAGCAGCTTGGAGGCGGGCAATCAGCCCCAGCATTTT. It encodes CASSLEAGNQPQHF.

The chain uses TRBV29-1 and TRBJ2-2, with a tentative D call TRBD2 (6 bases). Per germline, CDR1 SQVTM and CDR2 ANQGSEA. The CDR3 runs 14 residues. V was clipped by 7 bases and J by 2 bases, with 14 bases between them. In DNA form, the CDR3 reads TGCAGCGCCCAATTGGGGGGAAACACCGGGGAGCTGTTTTTT. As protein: CSAQLGGNTGELFF.

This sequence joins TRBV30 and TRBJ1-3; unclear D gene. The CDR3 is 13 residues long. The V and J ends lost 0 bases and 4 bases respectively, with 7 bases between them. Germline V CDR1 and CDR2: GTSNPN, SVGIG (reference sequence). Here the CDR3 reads CAWSVLLGNTIYF. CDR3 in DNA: TGTGCCTGGAGTGTACTATTGGGAAACACCATATATTTT.

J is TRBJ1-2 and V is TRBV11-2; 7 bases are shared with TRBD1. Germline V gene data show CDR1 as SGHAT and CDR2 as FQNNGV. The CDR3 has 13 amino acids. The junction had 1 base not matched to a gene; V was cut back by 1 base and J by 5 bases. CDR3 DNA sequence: TGTGCCAGCAGCTTAGGACAGGGTTATGGCTACACCTTC. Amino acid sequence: CASSLGQGYGYTF.

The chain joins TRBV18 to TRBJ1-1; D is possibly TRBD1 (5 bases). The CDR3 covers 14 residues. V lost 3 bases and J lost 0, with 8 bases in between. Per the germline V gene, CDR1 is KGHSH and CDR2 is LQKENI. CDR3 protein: CASSPPTVNTEAFF. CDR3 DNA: TGTGCCAGCTCACCCCCGACAGTGAACACTGAAGCTTTCTTT.

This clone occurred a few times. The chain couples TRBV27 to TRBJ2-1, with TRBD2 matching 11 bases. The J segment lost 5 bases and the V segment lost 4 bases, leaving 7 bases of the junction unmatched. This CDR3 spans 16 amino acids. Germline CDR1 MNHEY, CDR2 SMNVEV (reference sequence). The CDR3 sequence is CASSWSSSGRDNEQFF. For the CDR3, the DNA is TGTGCCAGCAGTTGGTCCAGTAGCGGGAGGGACAATGAGCAGTTCTTC.

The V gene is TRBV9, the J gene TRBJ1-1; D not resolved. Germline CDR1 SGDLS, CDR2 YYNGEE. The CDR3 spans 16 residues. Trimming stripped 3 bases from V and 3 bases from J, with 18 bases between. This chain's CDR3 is CASSGGGRGRDTEAFF. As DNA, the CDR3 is TGTGCCAGCAGCGGCGGAGGAAGAGGTCGGGACACTGAAGCTTTCTTT. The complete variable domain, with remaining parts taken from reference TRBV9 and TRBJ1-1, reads DSGVTQTPKHLITATGQRVTLRCSPRSGDLSVYWYQQSLDQGLQFLIQYYNGEERAKGNILERFSAQQFPDLHSELNLSSLELGDSALYFCASSGGGRGRDTEAFFGQGTRLTVV.

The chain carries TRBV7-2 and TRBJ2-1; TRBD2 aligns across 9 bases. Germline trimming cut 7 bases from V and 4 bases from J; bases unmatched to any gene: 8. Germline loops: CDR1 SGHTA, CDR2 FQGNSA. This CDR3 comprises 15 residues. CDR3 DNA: TGTGCCAGCATCAAGGGACTAGCCGTTTACAATGAGCAGTTCTTC. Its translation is CASIKGLAVYNEQFF.

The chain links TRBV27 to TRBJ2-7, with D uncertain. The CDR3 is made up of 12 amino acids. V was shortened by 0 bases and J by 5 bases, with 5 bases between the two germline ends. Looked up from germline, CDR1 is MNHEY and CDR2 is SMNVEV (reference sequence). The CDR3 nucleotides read TGTGCCAGCAGTTTATCCCCCGACGAGCAGTACTTC. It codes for CASSLSPDEQYF.

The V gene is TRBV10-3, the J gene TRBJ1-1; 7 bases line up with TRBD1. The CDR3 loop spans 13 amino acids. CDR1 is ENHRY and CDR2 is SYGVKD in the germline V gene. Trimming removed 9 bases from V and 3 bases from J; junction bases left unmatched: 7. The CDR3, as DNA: TGTGCCATTAGCGACAGGGAGTACACTGAAGCTTTCTTT. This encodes CAISDREYTEAFF.